This T cell receptor beta chain was captured by sequencing in a study of blood T cell repertoires in COVID-19. Overall study: Donors in the United States, Italy and Spain gave samples during acute or convalescent COVID-19. Sources were T cells, B-cell-depleted T cells, or PBMCs; the material itself was cDNA or gDNA.

TCRdb keeps only in-frame clones here, not all; method: immunoSEQ multiplex PCR. The profile shows under 250,000 clones, approximately 83% of them singletons. With 6 bases clipped from V and 2 bases from J, the junction kept 3 bases outside the gene matches. There are 15 residues in the CDR3. Germline CDR1 is LNHDA and CDR2 is SQIVND (reference sequence). The TCR sequence derives from a human donor in a cohort sampled during active COVID-19. Sequencing input: peripheral blood. This chain uses TRBV19 with TRBJ2-3; 12 positions match TRBD2. CDR3 sequence (DNA): TGTGCCAGTAGAACTAGCGGGAGGTTCACAGATACGCAGTATTTT. Its protein product is CASRTSGRFTDTQYF. Looking up the rest from reference TRBV19 and TRBJ2-3 gives the full variable domain: DGGITQSPKYLFRKEGQNVTLSCEQNLNHDAMYWYRQDPGQGLRLIYYSQIVNDFQKGDIAEGYSVSREKKESFPLTVTSAQKNPTAFYLCASRTSGRFTDTQYFGPGTRLTVL.